The 9 T cell receptor beta chains given below trace back to one sample, sequenced in a study of coeliac disease. Findings of the study overall: Lower clonality than controls marked TRB and TRG repertoires from active celiac intraepithelial and lamina propria samples.

Their antigens remain unidentified. The table came from immunoSEQ multiplex PCR; TCRdb's copy has only in-frame clones and leaves some out. The sample shows more than 6,500 clones, roughly two thirds of them seen only once. The sample consisted of lamina propria lymphocytes from the gut. These TCRs come from a woman under 30 with active celiac disease.

The chain has TRBV7-8 and TRBJ2-7; 10 bases are shared with TRBD1. This CDR3 has 15 residues. Germline V lookup: CDR1 SGHVS, CDR2 FQNEAQ. After removal of 1 base from V and 5 bases from J, the junction contained 5 bases not matched to a gene. In DNA form, the CDR3 reads TGTGCCAGCAGCTTAGAATGGACAGGGGGAAACGAGCAGTACTTC. Translating it yields CASSLEWTGGNEQYF. Variable domain in full (rest from reference TRBV7-8 and TRBJ2-7): GAGVSQSPRYKVAKRGQDVALRCDPISGHVSLFWYQQALGQGPEFLTYFQNEAQLDKSGLPSDRFFAERPEGSVSTLKIQRTQQEDSAVYLCASSLEWTGGNEQYFGPGTRLTVT.

The chain couples TRBV4-1 to TRBJ2-5; possible D gene TRBD2, 5 bases. Germline loops: CDR1 MGHRA, CDR2 YSYEKL. The CDR3 sequence is 14 residues long. V was trimmed by 0 bases and J by 7 bases, leaving 12 bases between them. CDR3 loop: CASSQEAAAATQYF. The CDR3 nucleotides are TGCGCCAGCAGCCAAGAGGCGGCAGCGGCGACCCAGTACTTC.

The gene calls are TRBV2 and TRBJ1-5; unclear D gene. The V and J ends lost 0 bases and 6 bases respectively, with 15 bases between them. Germline V gives CDR1 SNHLY, CDR2 FYNNEI. The CDR3 loop spans 16 amino acids. In DNA, the CDR3 is TGTGCCAGCAGTGAAGCGCTTCGTACAGTCCGTCAGCCCCAGCATTTT. Encoded protein: CASSEALRTVRQPQHF. The variable domain in full, completed from reference TRBV2 and TRBJ1-5, reads EPEVTQTPSHQVTQMGQEVILRCVPISNHLYFYWYRQILGQKVEFLVSFYNNEISEKSEIFDDQFSVERPDGSNFTLKIRSTKLEDSAMYFCASSEALRTVRQPQHFGDGTRLSIL.

V and J are TRBV27 and TRBJ1-1, with TRBD1 as a possible D gene (6 bases). Germline CDR1 is MNHEY and CDR2 is SMNVEV (reference sequence). Deletions cut 1 base from V and 1 base from J, with 7 bases between. The CDR3 has 14 amino acids. The CDR3 region is CASSLYRENTEAFF. DNA of the CDR3: TGTGCCAGCAGTTTATACAGGGAGAACACTGAAGCTTTCTTT.

The gene calls are TRBV5-1 and TRBJ2-7; TRBD2 matches 10 bases. The CDR3 has 17 amino acids. V shed 2 bases, J shed 1 base, and the junction held 9 bases outside the gene matches. Germline V gene data show CDR1 as SGHRS and CDR2 as YFSETQ. CDR3 sequence (DNA): TGCGCCAGCAGCTTAACGTCTAGCGGGAGAAGGTCCTACGAGCAGTACTTC. Its protein is CASSLTSSGRRSYEQYF.

This chain connects TRBV18 to TRBJ2-5; possible D gene TRBD2, 5 bases. CDR3 length: 15 amino acids. The V gene's germline CDR1 is KGHSH and CDR2 LQKENI. Trimming shortened V by 1 base and J by 1 base, and 10 bases separated the two germline ends. CDR3 sequence reads: CASSPQEGLQETQYF. As DNA, the CDR3 is TGTGCCAGCTCACCACAAGAAGGACTCCAAGAGACCCAGTACTTC.

The rearrangement links TRBV4-2 to TRBJ1-1; 9 nucleotides align to TRBD1. Trimming took 1 base from V and 5 from J; bases not matched to a gene: 8. CDR1 and CDR2 (germline): LGHNA, YNFKEQ. The CDR3 extends over 16 amino acids. The CDR3 region is CASSQATGTGNTEAFF. For the CDR3, the DNA is TGTGCCAGCAGCCAAGCTACAGGGACAGGGAATACTGAAGCTTTCTTT.

CDR3 sequence (DNA): TGCGCCAGCAGCGCTTGGACAGCCTTCCAAGAGACCCAGTACTTC. Its protein product is CASSAWTAFQETQYF. The V call is TRBV5-1, the J call TRBJ2-5; maybe TRBD1 (6 bases). The CDR3 extends over 15 amino acids. Deletions cut 4 bases from V and 1 base from J, with 14 bases between. Germline CDR1 is SGHRS and CDR2 is YFSETQ.

This chain links TRBV5-5 with TRBJ2-2; D may be TRBD1 (5 bases). Germline values: CDR1 SGHKS, CDR2 YYEKEE (reference sequence). V was cut by 4 bases and J by 7 bases, with 11 bases left in between. The CDR3 runs 13 residues. CDR3 sequence: CASSARTLGELFF. The CDR3 DNA follows: TGTGCCAGCAGCGCAAGGACACTCGGGGAGCTGTTTTTT. Combining the CDR3 with reference TRBV5-5 and TRBJ2-2 gives the whole variable domain DAGVTQSPTHLIKTRGQQVTLRCSPISGHKSVSWYQQVLGQGPQFIFQYYEKEERGRGNFPDRFSARQFPNYSSELNVNALLLGDSALYLCASSARTLGELFFGEGSRLTVL.